This TCR beta chain is drawn from a study of blood T cell repertoires in COVID-19. Study-wide context: T cells, B-cell-depleted T cells, or PBMCs provided the cDNA or gDNA that served as material.

Assay: immunoSEQ multiplex PCR; the TCRdb copy retains only in-frame clones and omits some. The sample shows around 450,000 clones, 90% of them seen only once. Germline lookup yields CDR1 LGHDT and CDR2 YNNKEL (reference sequence). This CDR3 has 12 residues. Between the trimmed V and J ends, which lost 2 bases and 9 bases, there was a span of 10 bases. Participant age was about 18 to 89 years, and participants resided in about 25 US areas. Participant-reported clinical history was the basis for cohort assignment. Donors of Cohort 3 who recovered were those that had two negative PCRs, clearance, or symptom resolution.

This receptor was obtained from a man between 18 and 35 years old who had recovered from COVID-19. The V and J genes are TRBV3-1 (or the pseudogene TRBV3-2) and TRBJ1-1; the D gene is possibly TRBD1 (5 bases). The sequencing input was PBMCs or T cells enriched from blood (not recorded which). The CDR3 region is CASSQTGVQAFF. The CDR3 DNA is TGTGCCAGCAGCCAAACAGGAGTTCAAGCTTTCTTT.